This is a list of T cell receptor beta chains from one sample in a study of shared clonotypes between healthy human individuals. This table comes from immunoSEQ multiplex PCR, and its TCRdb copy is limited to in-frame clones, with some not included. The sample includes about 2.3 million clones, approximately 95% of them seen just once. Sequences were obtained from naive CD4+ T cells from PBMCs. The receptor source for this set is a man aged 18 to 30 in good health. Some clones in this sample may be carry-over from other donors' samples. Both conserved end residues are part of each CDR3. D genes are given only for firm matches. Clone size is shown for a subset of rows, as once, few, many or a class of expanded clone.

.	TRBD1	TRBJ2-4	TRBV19	TGTGCCAGTAGTCAACAACCGGGACAGGGGATAGACATTCAGTACTTC	CASSQQPGQGIDIQYF
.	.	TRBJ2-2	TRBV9	TGTGCCAGCAGCGTAGCACTTACGGCCGGGGAGCTGTTTTTT	CASSVALTAGELFF
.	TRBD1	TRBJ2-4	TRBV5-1	TGCGCCAGCAGCTTGACAGGGGGCAGGGACATTCAGTACTTC	CASSLTGGRDIQYF
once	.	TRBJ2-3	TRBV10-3	TGTGCCATCGCTCGGGACTCTAGCACAGATACGCAGTATTTT	CAIARDSSTDTQYF
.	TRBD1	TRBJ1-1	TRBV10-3	TGTGCCATCACAAAAACAGGGGAGGACACTGAAGCTTTCTTT	CAITKTGEDTEAFF
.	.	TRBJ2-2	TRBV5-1	TGCGCCAGCAGCTTCGGGGATCCGAACACCGGGGAGCTGTTTTTT	CASSFGDPNTGELFF
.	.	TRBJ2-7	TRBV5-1	TGCGCCAGCAGCCACAAGGAGGACTCCGAGCAGTACTTC	CASSHKEDSEQYF
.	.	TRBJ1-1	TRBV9	TGTGCCAGCAGCGTGCTAGGGGCCGACACTGAAGCTTTCTTT	CASSVLGADTEAFF
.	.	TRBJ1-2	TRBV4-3	TGCGCCAGCAGCCAAGAAAGTAGCTCGGGGATATACACCTTC	CASSQESSSGIYTF
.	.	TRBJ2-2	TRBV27	TGTGCCAGCAGTTTCAAGACCGGGGAGCTGTTTTTT	CASSFKTGELFF
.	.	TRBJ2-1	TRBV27	TGTGCCAGCAGATCATCTTACAATGAGCAGTTCTTC	CASRSSYNEQFF
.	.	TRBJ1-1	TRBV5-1	TGCGCCAGCAGCTCTAACAGGGCTGAAGCTTTCTTT	CASSSNRAEAFF
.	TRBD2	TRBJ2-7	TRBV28	TGTGCCAGCAGTTCTTACCGCCCGGGACTAGCGCGGGGGACCTACGAGCAGTACTTC	CASSSYRPGLARGTYEQYF
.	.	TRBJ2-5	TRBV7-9	TGTGCCAGCAGCTTAGAGGTGTCAGCAGTATACCAAGAGACCCAGTACTTC	CASSLEVSAVYQETQYF
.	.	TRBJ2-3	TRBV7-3	TGTGCCAGCAGCCTCGCCAGGGGAGGGTCAGATACGCAGTATTTT	CASSLARGGSDTQYF
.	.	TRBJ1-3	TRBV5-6	TGTGCCAGCAGCACGGGCCCGCTCTCTGGAAACACCATATATTTT	CASSTGPLSGNTIYF
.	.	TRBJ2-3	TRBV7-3	TGTGCCAGCAGCATGAACACGGACGGTACGCAGTATTTT	CASSMNTDGTQYF
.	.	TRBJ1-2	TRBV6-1	TGTGCCAGCAGACCAGGGTTGAACTATGGCTACACCTTC	CASRPGLNYGYTF
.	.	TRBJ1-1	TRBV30	TGTGCCTGGAGTGGGGCGCGACCTTTCTTT	CAWSGARPFF
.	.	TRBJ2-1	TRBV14	TGTGCCAGCAGCCAGTTGGGTGGCTCCTACAATGAGCAGTTCTTC	CASSQLGGSYNEQFF
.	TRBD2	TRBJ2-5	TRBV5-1	TGCGCCAGCAGCCCGGACCCGCGGGGGGTGGAGACCCAGTACTTC	CASSPDPRGVETQYF
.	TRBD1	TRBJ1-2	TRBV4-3	TGCGCCAGCAGCCAAGGCATAGGACAGGAGCTCTATGGCTACACCTTC	CASSQGIGQELYGYTF
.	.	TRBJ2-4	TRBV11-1	TGTGCCAGCAGCCCCCCAGCCAAAAACATTCAGTACTTC	CASSPPAKNIQYF
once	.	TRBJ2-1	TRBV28	TGTGCCAGCACTCCGGAGGGGAATGAGCAGTTCTTC	CASTPEGNEQFF
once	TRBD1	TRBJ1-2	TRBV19	TGTGCCAGTACCCAGACAGGGGTTGGCTACACCTTC	CASTQTGVGYTF
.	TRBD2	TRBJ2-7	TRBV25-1	TGTGCCAGCAGTCCACGGACTAGCGGGAGGGGCGAGCAGTACTTC	CASSPRTSGRGEQYF
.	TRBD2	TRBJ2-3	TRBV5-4	TGTGCCAGCAGCTTCCTGAGCGGGAGCAACACAGATACGCAGTATTTT	CASSFLSGSNTDTQYF
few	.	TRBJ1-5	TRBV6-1	TGTGCCAGCAGTGACATTCAGCCCCAGCATTTT	CASSDIQPQHF
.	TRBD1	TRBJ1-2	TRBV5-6	TGTGCCAGCAGCTTGGGAGACAGGGGCCCTAACTATGGCTACACCTTC	CASSLGDRGPNYGYTF
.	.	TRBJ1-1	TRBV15	TGTGCCACCAGCAGAGGGACCCTTCGAGAAGCGAACACTGAAGCTTTCTTT	CATSRGTLREANTEAFF
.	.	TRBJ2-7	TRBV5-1	TGCGCCAGCAGCTTGGCCGAGGCAGGGATTGGGTACGAGCAGTACTTC	CASSLAEAGIGYEQYF
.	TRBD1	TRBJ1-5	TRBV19	TGTGCCAGTAGTATTGGGACAGGGGGTAATAGCAATCAGCCCCAGCATTTT	CASSIGTGGNSNQPQHF
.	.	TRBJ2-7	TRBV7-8	TGTGCCAGCAGCTTAGGTCGCCTAGCTTCGGGCGAGCAGTACTTC	CASSLGRLASGEQYF
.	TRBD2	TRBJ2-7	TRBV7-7	TGTGCCAGCAGCCCGACAGGACTAGCGGCCTACGAGCAGTACTTC	CASSPTGLAAYEQYF
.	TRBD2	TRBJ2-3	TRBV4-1	TGCGCCAGCAGCCAATACGGACTTCGGGGGGGCACAGATACGCAGTATTTT	CASSQYGLRGGTDTQYF
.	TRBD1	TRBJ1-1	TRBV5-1	TGCGCCAGCAGCTCAATACAGGGGGCTGGCACTGAAGCTTTCTTT	CASSSIQGAGTEAFF
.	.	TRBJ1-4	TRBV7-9	TGTGCCAGCAGTTATATCTCACGGGGTCCGGCTAATGAAAAACTGTTTTTT	CASSYISRGPANEKLFF
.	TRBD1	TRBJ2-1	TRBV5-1	TGCGCCAGCAGCGCGGGGACAGGGGATATGTCGTACAATGAGCAGTTCTTC	CASSAGTGDMSYNEQFF
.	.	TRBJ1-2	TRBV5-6	TGTGCCAGCAACCAGAGGGCAGCCAGCTATGGCTACACCTTC	CASNQRAASYGYTF
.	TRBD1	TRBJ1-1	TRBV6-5	TGTGCCAGCAGTGAAGGACAGGGGAACACTGAAGCTTTCTTT	CASSEGQGNTEAFF
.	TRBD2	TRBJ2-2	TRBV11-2	TGTGCCAGCAGCCGGACTAGTGGGACCGGGGAGCTGTTTTTT	CASSRTSGTGELFF
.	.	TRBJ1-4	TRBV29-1	TGCAGCGTTGGGGCAGCAAATGAAAAACTGTTTTTT	CSVGAANEKLFF
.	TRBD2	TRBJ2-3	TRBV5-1	TGCGCCAGCAGCCTGAAGGGGCGGGAGGCCTTCACAGATACGCAGTATTTT	CASSLKGREAFTDTQYF
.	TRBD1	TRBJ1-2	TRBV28	TGTGCCAGCAGACGGGGGCCTTGGGACAGAAGGGAATATGGCTACACCTTC	CASRRGPWDRREYGYTF
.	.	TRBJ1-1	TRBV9	TGTGCCAGCAGCGTAGGTGTCAGGGGGAACACTGAAGCTTTCTTT	CASSVGVRGNTEAFF
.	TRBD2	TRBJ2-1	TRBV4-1	TGCGCCAGCAGCCAAGACCCCCCAGCGGGGTGGGGTGAGCAGTTCTTC	CASSQDPPAGWGEQFF
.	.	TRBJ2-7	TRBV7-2	TGTGCCAGCAGCTTAATATTGGAGCAGACGATCGAGCAGTACTTC	CASSLILEQTIEQYF
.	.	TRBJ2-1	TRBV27	TGTGCCAGCAGGGAGAGGTGGAATGAGCAGTTCTTC	CASRERWNEQFF
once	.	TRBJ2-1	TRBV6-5	TGTGCCAGCAGTCCACTAGTTTGGGATGAGCAGTTCTTC	CASSPLVWDEQFF
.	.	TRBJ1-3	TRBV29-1	TGCAGCGTTGAAACTCCCTCCCGAAACACCATATATTTT	CSVETPSRNTIYF